This T cell receptor (beta chain) emerged from a study of blood T cell repertoires in COVID-19. Across the study: Sources were T cells, B-cell-depleted T cells, or PBMCs; the material itself was cDNA or gDNA.

Methods used by the authors: Estimation of nucleated cell counts was performed using reference gene primer amplification. Clones were read by immunoSEQ multiplex PCR, and TCRdb kept only the in-frame ones, dropping some. That table gives V, J and clone size, and the DNA gave D and trimming. The sample holds around 86,000 clones, 83% seen once. The CDR3 covers 15 residues. Germline assignment: CDR1 SNHLY and CDR2 FYNNEI. The V gene end was trimmed by 6 bases and the J gene end by 4 bases; junction bases not matched to a gene: 10. This clone was counted many times. Sequencing was performed on peripheral blood. The TCR was taken from a woman of 80 years or more with acute or convalescent COVID-19. This chain connects TRBV2 to TRBJ2-7, with 9 bases lining up with TRBD1. The CDR3 DNA is TGTGCCAGCAGCCACGCCGGGACAGGGATTTACGAGCAGTACTTC. Translation gives CASSHAGTGIYEQYF.